This T cell receptor (beta chain) was recorded in a study of monozygotic twins with inflammatory bowel disease. The length of the CDR3 is 12 residues. Per germline, CDR1 SGHDT and CDR2 YYEEEE. TCRdb reanalyzed the 5' RACE reads and collapses them to one entry per CDR3 protein, without DNA. Its table lists 150,000 to 200,000 distinct CDR3 sequences. Sample: blood. The chain has TRBV5-6 and TRBJ2-3; with no DNA, the TCRdb D assignment of TRBD2 cannot be verified. The receptor was isolated from a human donor with ulcerative colitis or Crohn's disease, or a healthy co-twin of an affected twin (not recorded which). CDR3 loop: CASSFSGMTQYF. The entire variable domain, with the rest obtained from reference TRBV5-6 and TRBJ2-3, is as follows: DAGVTQSPTHLIKTRGQQVTLRCSPKSGHDTVSWYQQALGQGPQFIFQYYEEEERQRGNFPDRFSGHQFPNYSSELNVNALLLGDSALYLCASSFSGMTQYFGPGTRLTVL.